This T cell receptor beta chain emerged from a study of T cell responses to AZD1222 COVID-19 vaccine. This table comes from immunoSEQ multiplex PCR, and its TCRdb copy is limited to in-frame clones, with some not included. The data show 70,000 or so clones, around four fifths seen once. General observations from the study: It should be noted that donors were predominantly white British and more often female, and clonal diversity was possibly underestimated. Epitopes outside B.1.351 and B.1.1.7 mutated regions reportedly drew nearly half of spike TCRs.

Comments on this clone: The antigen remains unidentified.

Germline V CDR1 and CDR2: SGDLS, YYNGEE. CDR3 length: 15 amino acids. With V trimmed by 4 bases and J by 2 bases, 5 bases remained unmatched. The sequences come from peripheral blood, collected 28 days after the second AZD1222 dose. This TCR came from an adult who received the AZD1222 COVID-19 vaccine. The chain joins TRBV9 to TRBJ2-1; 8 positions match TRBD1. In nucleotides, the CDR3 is TGTGCCAGCAGCCCCGACAGGGGAACCTACAATGAGCAGTTCTTC. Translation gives CASSPDRGTYNEQFF.